In its sample, the clone carrying this T cell receptor beta chain was seen a few times. The antigen remains unidentified. This record comes from a study of cytomegalovirus exposure and HLA in healthy donors. This PCR relied on a set of 60 Vbeta primers and 13 Jbeta primers. TCRdb's copy holds only in-frame clones and misses some; the assay was immunoSEQ multiplex PCR. The sample consists of about 200,000 clones, around 86% of them appearing once. Germline lookup yields CDR1 MDHEN and CDR2 SYDVKM. Trimming stripped 8 bases from V and 6 bases from J, with 13 bases between. The CDR3 has 13 residues. Regarding the study as a whole: Follow-up analysis later connected one missense variant in DCLRE1C with trimming of TCR beta V- and J-genes.

The receptor comes from a woman aged 40 to 55 in good health and CMV-seronegative. Sequencing input: PBMCs. V usage is TRBV28 and J usage is TRBJ1-4, with TRBD1 as a possible D gene (5 bases). DNA of the CDR3: TGTGCCAGCCTAAGGGGTGGGGATGAAAAACTGTTTTTT. Translating gives CASLRGGDEKLFF.